This is a list of T cell receptor beta chains from one sample in a study of cytomegalovirus exposure and HLA in healthy donors. Profiling relied on immunoSEQ multiplex PCR, and the TCRdb table lists in-frame clones only, not all of them. The table includes about 98,000 clones, less than 90% detected once. Sequenced input: PBMCs. The receptors originated from a young man in good health and CMV-seropositive. The CDR3 runs from the conserved cysteine through the conserved F or W. Fields, in order: D gene, V gene, clone size, J gene, CDR3 DNA, CDR3 protein. A D gene is named only where the DNA matches it firmly. The listing skips clone size in some rows; elsewhere it reads once, few, many or a size class.

D: .; V: TRBV19; size: .; J: TRBJ1-1; DNA: TGTGCCAGTAGTGTTGACAGGAGGAACACTGAAGCTTTCTTT; CDR3: CASSVDRRNTEAFF
D: TRBD1; V: TRBV7-9; size: .; J: TRBJ2-6; DNA: TGTGCCAGCAGTTCTACAGGGGGCGCAAAAAACGTCCTGACTTTC; CDR3: CASSSTGGAKNVLTF
D: TRBD2; V: TRBV19; size: .; J: TRBJ2-3; DNA: TGTGCCAGTAGCCAGACTAGCGGGAGCATGGATACGCAGTATTTT; CDR3: CASSQTSGSMDTQYF
D: TRBD2; V: TRBV2; size: .; J: TRBJ2-2; DNA: TGTGCCAGCAGAGAGCGGGAGGCCGGGGAGCTGTTTTTT; CDR3: CASREREAGELFF
D: TRBD2; V: TRBV5-4; size: .; J: TRBJ2-5; DNA: TGTGCCAGCAGCGATAGCGGGAAACAAGAGACCCAGTACTTC; CDR3: CASSDSGKQETQYF
D: .; V: TRBV10-3; size: .; J: TRBJ2-3; DNA: TGTGCCATCAGTGAGTCGTTTCTTAGCACAGATACGCAGTATTTT; CDR3: CAISESFLSTDTQYF
D: TRBD2; V: TRBV29-1; size: .; J: TRBJ2-3; DNA: TGCAGCGTTCTCACTAGCGGGAGGGCAGATACGCAGTATTTT; CDR3: CSVLTSGRADTQYF
D: .; V: TRBV5-1; size: few; J: TRBJ1-1; DNA: TGCGCCAGCAGCTTGGCGGGGGGCTGGAACACTGAAGCTTTCTTT; CDR3: CASSLAGGWNTEAFF
D: TRBD1; V: TRBV28; size: .; J: TRBJ2-7; DNA: TGTGCCAGCAGTTCCTGGGACAGGTCCGAGCAGTACTTC; CDR3: CASSSWDRSEQYF
D: TRBD2; V: TRBV9; size: .; J: TRBJ2-7; DNA: TGTGCCAGCAGCATTAGTGGGACTAGCGGAATTTACGAGCAGTACTTC; CDR3: CASSISGTSGIYEQYF
D: TRBD1; V: TRBV27; size: .; J: TRBJ1-4; DNA: TGTGCCAGCAGTTTAGGGGCGCTGACAGGGGTGGGTGAAAAACTGTTTTTT; CDR3: CASSLGALTGVGEKLFF
D: .; V: TRBV28; size: .; J: TRBJ1-5; DNA: TGTGCCAGCAGTTTATTCACCAGGAGGGGCAATCAGCCCCAGCATTTT; CDR3: CASSLFTRRGNQPQHF
D: TRBD1; V: TRBV28; size: .; J: TRBJ1-4; DNA: TGTGCCAGCAGTGAAGGGACAGCGAGTAATGAAAAACTGTTTTTT; CDR3: CASSEGTASNEKLFF
D: .; V: TRBV27; size: .; J: TRBJ2-7; DNA: TGTGCCAGCAGTTTCCTCGGGAACTCCTACGAGCAGTACTTC; CDR3: CASSFLGNSYEQYF
D: TRBD1; V: TRBV7-9; size: .; J: TRBJ1-2; DNA: TGTGCCAGCAGCTTAGCGACAGGGAACTATGGCTACACCTTC; CDR3: CASSLATGNYGYTF
D: .; V: TRBV2; size: .; J: TRBJ1-1; DNA: TGTGCCAGCAGTGAAGCTATGAACACTGAAGCTTTCTTT; CDR3: CASSEAMNTEAFF
D: .; V: TRBV7-9; size: .; J: TRBJ2-2; DNA: TGTGCCAGCAGCTTCAACAGCGGGGAGCTGTTTTTT; CDR3: CASSFNSGELFF
D: TRBD1; V: TRBV28; size: .; J: TRBJ2-1; DNA: TGTGCCAGCAGTTTAAACCTTAGGACAGGGCAGGACACCTACAATGAGCAGTTCTTC; CDR3: CASSLNLRTGQDTYNEQFF
D: .; V: TRBV5-5; size: .; J: TRBJ1-5; DNA: TGTGCCAGCAGCTCAGCGGTAAACTATCAGCCCCAGCATTTT; CDR3: CASSSAVNYQPQHF
D: TRBD2; V: TRBV9; size: .; J: TRBJ2-1; DNA: TGTGCCAGCAGCGTAGGAGGGACTAGCGGGGGGGGCGATGAGCAGTTCTTC; CDR3: CASSVGGTSGGGDEQFF
D: .; V: TRBV10-3; size: .; J: TRBJ2-7; DNA: TGTGCCATCAGTGTGCTGGGGGGAGTCTACGAGCAGTACTTC; CDR3: CAISVLGGVYEQYF
D: .; V: TRBV6-1; size: few; J: TRBJ2-2; DNA: TGTGCCAGCCAAATTGGGCAGTACACCGGGGAGCTGTTTTTT; CDR3: CASQIGQYTGELFF
D: .; V: TRBV5-4; size: .; J: TRBJ2-2; DNA: TGTGCCAGCAGCTTGGATCCTTACTGGAACACCGGGGAGCTGTTTTTT; CDR3: CASSLDPYWNTGELFF
D: .; V: TRBV5-1; size: .; J: TRBJ1-6; DNA: TGCGCCAGCAGCTTGCCAGGGGATCATTCACCCCTCCACTTT; CDR3: CASSLPGDHSPLHF
D: .; V: TRBV29-1; size: few; J: TRBJ2-3; DNA: TGCAGCGTTAGGGCTAGCGAGGACACAGATACGCAGTATTTT; CDR3: CSVRASEDTDTQYF
D: .; V: TRBV4-3; size: .; J: TRBJ2-3; DNA: TGCGCCAGCAGCCAAGACGGGACTACAGATACGCAGTATTTT; CDR3: CASSQDGTTDTQYF
D: TRBD1; V: TRBV5-1; size: .; J: TRBJ1-1; DNA: TGCGCCAGCAGCAAGGGACAGGGAGAATCTACTGAAGCTTTCTTT; CDR3: CASSKGQGESTEAFF
D: .; V: TRBV7-3; size: .; J: TRBJ1-2; DNA: TGTGCCAGCAGCTTTCATGGGGGGGGCTACACCTTC; CDR3: CASSFHGGGYTF
D: .; V: TRBV7-9; size: .; J: TRBJ2-1; DNA: TGTGCCAGCACAAAACTGAATGAGCAGTTCTTC; CDR3: CASTKLNEQFF
D: .; V: TRBV19; size: .; J: TRBJ1-2; DNA: TGTGCCAGTCGACTTATAACAGGGTGGGGACACTATGGCTACACCTTC; CDR3: CASRLITGWGHYGYTF
D: TRBD1; V: TRBV29-1; size: .; J: TRBJ1-2; DNA: TGCAGCGTTTTCCCCGGACAGGGGGCCGAAGCGTATGGCTACACCTTC; CDR3: CSVFPGQGAEAYGYTF
D: .; V: TRBV7-8; size: once; J: TRBJ1-2; DNA: TGTGCCAGCAGCTTAGGCCCCGGAAGGACAGCCCAGAGGTCTAACTATGGCTACACCTTC; CDR3: CASSLGPGRTAQRSNYGYTF
D: TRBD2; V: TRBV9; size: .; J: TRBJ2-2; DNA: TGTGCCAGCGGCTCTAGCGGGACCGGGGAGCTGTTTTTT; CDR3: CASGSSGTGELFF
D: .; V: TRBV11-3; size: .; J: TRBJ2-7; DNA: TGTGCCAGCAGCTTCGGTGTAGACTACGAGCAGTACTTC; CDR3: CASSFGVDYEQYF
D: .; V: TRBV6-6; size: .; J: TRBJ1-5; DNA: TGTGCCAGCAGTTATGCGATGGACAGCCTCAATCAGCCCCAGCATTTT; CDR3: CASSYAMDSLNQPQHF